The following is a TCR beta chain sequence with its context. This sample is part of a study of cytomegalovirus exposure and HLA in healthy donors. Clones were sequenced by immunoSEQ multiplex PCR, and TCRdb holds only the in-frame ones, with some missing. The sample lists about 150,000 clones; around 90% were seen once. The source of this sequence is a man aged 18-30 years in good health and CMV-seropositive. Sequencing was performed on PBMCs.

DNA for the CDR3: TGTGCCAGCAGCGTAGATGGTCAGTCCCGCGGGGAGCTGTTTTTT. Amino acids: CASSVDGQSRGELFF. The genes are TRBV9 and TRBJ2-2; no firm D call. The ends were cut back, 0 bases at V and 7 bases at J, with 13 bases in the middle. The CDR3 runs to 15 residues. The V gene's germline CDR1 is SGDLS and CDR2 YYNGEE.